This T cell receptor (beta chain) derives from a study of blood T cell repertoires in COVID-19. Across the whole study: In each case, the material was cDNA or gDNA derived from T cells, B-cell-depleted T cells, or PBMCs.

Those enrolled, adults aged 18 to 89 years, came from about 24 US areas. Participants had their cohort set by participant-reported clinical history. In the original workflow: Amplification of reference gene primers provided the estimated nucleated cell counts. Clones were sequenced by immunoSEQ multiplex PCR, and TCRdb holds only the in-frame ones, with some missing. Clone size and V and J calls were adopted from that table, with D and trimming inferred from the DNA. The table shows roughly 200,000 clones, with 81% occurring only once. Looked up from germline, CDR1 is SNHLY and CDR2 is FYNNEI. The CDR3 consists of 17 residues. V dropped 2 bases and J dropped 0 bases, with 13 bases sitting between them.

The sequencing input was PBMCs or T cells enriched from blood (not recorded which). The chain recombines TRBV2 with TRBJ1-4; no clear D gene. The clonotype originates from a man aged 40-49 years who had recovered from COVID-19. The CDR3 spells CASSESRREATNEKLFF. The DNA for the CDR3 is TGTGCCAGCAGTGAATCCAGGAGGGAAGCAACTAATGAAAAACTGTTTTTT.